A selection of T cell receptor delta chains follows, all from one sample in a study of gamma-delta chains in newborns, infants, children. TCRdb applied CATT to the reads for clone calling. The data show a few thousand delta-chain clones, around 53% seen once. The material sequenced was blood. These receptors were obtained from a child who received the measles vaccine. Each CDR3 is given with its conserved first and last residue. The order of the fields is D gene, J gene, CDR3 length, clone size, V gene, CDR3 DNA, CDR3 protein. A D gene is named only where the DNA matches it firmly. Part of the rows lack a size; the others show once, few, many or a class for expanded clones.

d_gene: TRDD3
j_gene: TRDJ1
len: 18
abundance: medium-sized
v_gene: TRDV1
CDR3nt: TGTGCTCTTGGGGACGGTGGGGGATACCCTGAGTACACCGATAAACTCATCTTT
CDR3aa: CALGDGGGYPEYTDKLIF

d_gene: -
j_gene: TRDJ1
len: 17
abundance: few
v_gene: TRDV1
CDR3nt: TGTGCTCTTGGGGACCCACCGGTACTGGGATACACCGATAAACTCATCTTT
CDR3aa: CALGDPPVLGYTDKLIF

d_gene: -
j_gene: TRDJ1
len: 13
abundance: -
v_gene: TRDV1
CDR3nt: TGTGCTCTTGGGGAACCCCAAACCGATAAACTCATCTTT
CDR3aa: CALGEPQTDKLIF

d_gene: TRDD3
j_gene: TRDJ2
len: 18
abundance: few
v_gene: TRDV2
CDR3nt: TGTGCCTGTGACAATTTGGGGGATACCCCCGCTTTGACAGCACAACTCTTCTTT
CDR3aa: CACDNLGDTPALTAQLFF

d_gene: -
j_gene: TRDJ2
len: 15
abundance: medium-sized
v_gene: TRDV2
CDR3nt: TGTGCCTGTGACACGGTCGTCCGTTTGACAGCACAACTCTTTTTT
CDR3aa: CACDTVVRLTAQLFF

d_gene: TRDD3
j_gene: TRDJ1
len: 16
abundance: medium-sized
v_gene: TRAV29/DV5
CDR3nt: TGTGCAGCAAGCGCGCGGTGGGGGATCGATCGGGGTAAACTCATCTTT
CDR3aa: CAASARWGIDRGKLIF

d_gene: -
j_gene: TRDJ1
len: 23
abundance: -
v_gene: TRDV1
CDR3nt: TGTGCTCTTGGGGAACGATTAAGGGCTCCTAGTGCGTCCAAACTACCGTACACCGATAAACTCATCTTT
CDR3aa: CALGERLRAPSASKLPYTDKLIF

d_gene: -
j_gene: TRDJ3
len: 16
abundance: few
v_gene: TRDV2
CDR3nt: TGTGCCTGTGACACCCTAACTGTAAGGGACACCCGACAGATGTTTTTC
CDR3aa: CACDTLTVRDTRQMFF

d_gene: TRDD3
j_gene: TRDJ1
len: 19
abundance: medium-sized
v_gene: TRDV1
CDR3nt: TGTGCTCTTGGGGATACTTATATCGGGGATACGTCCTACACCGATAAACTCATCTTT
CDR3aa: CALGDTYIGDTSYTDKLIF

d_gene: TRDD3
j_gene: TRDJ1
len: 17
abundance: -
v_gene: TRDV1
CDR3nt: TGTGCTCTTGGGATCTATACTGGGGGATTAAATACCGATAAACTCATCTTT
CDR3aa: CALGIYTGGLNTDKLIF

d_gene: -
j_gene: TRDJ1
len: 17
abundance: -
v_gene: TRDV1
CDR3nt: TGTGCTCTTGGGTCCGCCTTCCTACGAAAGGGGATACGGGAGCCCATCTTT
CDR3aa: CALGSAFLRKGIREPIF

d_gene: TRDD2
j_gene: TRDJ2
len: 14
abundance: -
v_gene: TRDV1
CDR3nt: TGTGCTCTTGGGGAAGATCCCTTCCTTACACAACTCTTCTTT
CDR3aa: CALGEDPFLTQLFF

d_gene: TRDD3
j_gene: TRDJ1
len: 16
abundance: medium-sized
v_gene: TRDV2
CDR3nt: TGTGCCTGTGACACCGTTGGGGGATTCCCAACCGATAAACTCATCTTT
CDR3aa: CACDTVGGFPTDKLIF

d_gene: TRDD3
j_gene: TRDJ1
len: 16
abundance: medium-sized
v_gene: TRDV2
CDR3nt: TGTGCCTGTGACACCGTTGGGGGATCATACACCGATAAACTCATCTTT
CDR3aa: CACDTVGGSYTDKLIF

d_gene: TRDD3
j_gene: TRDJ1
len: 18
abundance: medium-sized
v_gene: TRDV2
CDR3nt: TGTGCCTGTGACGACTTACTGGGGGATACGAGGTACACCGATAAACTCATCTTT
CDR3aa: CACDDLLGDTRYTDKLIF

d_gene: -
j_gene: TRDJ1
len: 14
abundance: large
v_gene: TRDV1
CDR3nt: TGTGCTCTTGGGGAACCCCTGTACACCGATAAACTCATCTTT
CDR3aa: CALGEPLYTDKLIF

d_gene: -
j_gene: TRDJ1
len: 21
abundance: few
v_gene: TRDV1
CDR3nt: TGTGCTCTTGGGGACCCTTCCTTCCCAGGAGTACTGGGGGTCCCTGCAGCGAAACTCATCTTT
CDR3aa: CALGDPSFPGVLGVPAAKLIF

d_gene: TRDD3
j_gene: TRDJ1
len: 21
abundance: -
v_gene: TRDV2
CDR3nt: TGTGCCTGTGACGCCGTCCAACTGCTGGGGGATATATCCACATACACCGATAAACTCATCTTT
CDR3aa: CACDAVQLLGDISTYTDKLIF

d_gene: TRDD3
j_gene: TRDJ1
len: 21
abundance: -
v_gene: TRDV2
CDR3nt: TGTGCCTGTGACCCTCTCCCTCATTACGAGGAACTACTGGGGGATACGGGTAAACTCATCTTT
CDR3aa: CACDPLPHYEELLGDTGKLIF

d_gene: -
j_gene: TRDJ1
len: 24
abundance: few
v_gene: TRDV1
CDR3nt: TGTGCTCTTGGGGAATTCGTCTCCTGGGGATTTCCTTTTTCACACACGGGGCTCACCGATAAACTCATCTTT
CDR3aa: CALGEFVSWGFPFSHTGLTDKLIF

d_gene: -
j_gene: TRDJ1
len: 19
abundance: -
v_gene: TRDV2
CDR3nt: TGTGCCTGTGACACCTTGGATCTACGTGAGGGGGTGTTACCCGATAAACTCATCTTT
CDR3aa: CACDTLDLREGVLPDKLIF

d_gene: -
j_gene: TRDJ1
len: 19
abundance: once
v_gene: TRDV1
CDR3nt: TGTGCTCTTGGGGTCCCACCTAGTGCCGGCCTTTTGTACACCGATAAACTCATCTTT
CDR3aa: CALGVPPSAGLLYTDKLIF

d_gene: -
j_gene: TRDJ1
len: 15
abundance: -
v_gene: TRDV2
CDR3nt: TGTGCCTGTGACACCATAGGGTTGTACACCGATAAACTCATCTTT
CDR3aa: CACDTIGLYTDKLIF

d_gene: TRDD3
j_gene: TRDJ1
len: 16
abundance: -
v_gene: TRDV2
CDR3nt: TGTGCCTGTGACCTACTGGGGGATAAGTACACCGATAAACTCATCTTT
CDR3aa: CACDLLGDKYTDKLIF

d_gene: -
j_gene: TRDJ1
len: 17
abundance: -
v_gene: TRDV2
CDR3nt: TGTGCCTGTGACACCGCCGGGGGCCAAAAGTACACCGATAAGCTCATCTTT
CDR3aa: CACDTAGGQKYTDKLIF

d_gene: TRDD3
j_gene: TRDJ1
len: 17
abundance: -
v_gene: TRDV1
CDR3nt: TGTGCTCTTGGGGAACCAATAGTGGGGGATACACAGATGGGACTCATCTTT
CDR3aa: CALGEPIVGDTQMGLIF

d_gene: TRDD3
j_gene: TRDJ1
len: 15
abundance: -
v_gene: TRDV2
CDR3nt: TGTGCCTGTGACCCCCTTTTGGGGGATACCGATAAACTCATCTTT
CDR3aa: CACDPLLGDTDKLIF

d_gene: -
j_gene: TRDJ1
len: 15
abundance: medium-sized
v_gene: TRDV2
CDR3nt: TGTGCCTGTGACAGCGTGGGTACTGGGTTCAAGAGACTCATCTTT
CDR3aa: CACDSVGTGFKRLIF

d_gene: TRDD3
j_gene: TRDJ3
len: 17
abundance: -
v_gene: TRDV2
CDR3nt: TGTGCCTGTGACGATACTGGGGGACTCTGGGACACCCGACAGATGTTTTTC
CDR3aa: CACDDTGGLWDTRQMFF

d_gene: TRDD3
j_gene: TRDJ1
len: 17
abundance: -
v_gene: TRDV2
CDR3nt: TGTGCCTGTGACACCGGCTGGGGGATACGGGCCGAGGCTAAACTCATCTTT
CDR3aa: CACDTGWGIRAEAKLIF

d_gene: TRDD2
j_gene: TRDJ1
len: 20
abundance: medium-sized
v_gene: TRDV1
CDR3nt: TGTGCTCTTGGGGGACGATTTCCTACGTTGGGACCAATCTACACCGATAAACTCATCTTT
CDR3aa: CALGGRFPTLGPIYTDKLIF